Each of the 16 T cell receptor beta chains below was sequenced from the same sample in a study of graft-versus-host responses after intestinal transplantation. Data came from immunoSEQ multiplex PCR; TCRdb stores just in-frame clones and leaves some out. The sample shows about 130,000 clones, approximately 92% of them seen only once. Antigens for these TCRs are unknown. This material consisted of unstimulated CD4+ T cells sorted from spleen or lymph node cells, taken before intestinal transplant. Receptors originate from a human donor who received an intestinal transplant.

CDR3 residues: CASSLGGTSGGPGYF. In DNA, the CDR3 is TGTGCCAGCAGCTTGGGGGGGACTAGCGGGGGTCCGGGGTACTTC. The chain joins TRBV5-4 to TRBJ2-7, with TRBD2 identical over 14 bases. The germline CDR1 and CDR2 sequences are SGHNT and YYREEE (reference sequence). Trimming took 0 bases from V and 12 from J; bases not matched to a gene: 8. The CDR3 is made up of 15 amino acids.

The chain has TRBV6-5 and TRBJ1-5; TRBD1 agrees at 8 bases. There are 15 residues in the CDR3. Germline V gene sequence: CDR1 MNHEY, CDR2 SVGAGI. The V gene end was trimmed by 6 bases and the J gene end by 6 bases; junction bases not matched to a gene: 10. CDR3 nucleotides: TGTGCCAGCAGCCCCCTGACAGGGGATGGTCAGCCCCAGCATTTT. It translates to CASSPLTGDGQPQHF.

J is TRBJ2-3 and V is TRBV5-1; TRBD2 aligns across 10 bases. Trimming at V came to 4 bases and at J to 8 bases, leaving 7 bases not matched to a gene. The germline CDR1 and CDR2 sequences are SGHRS and YFSETQ. The CDR3 has 14 residues. CDR3 amino acids: CASSLSGGTGTQYF. CDR3 DNA: TGCGCCAGCAGCCTTAGCGGGGGGACTGGTACGCAGTATTTT.

Concerning this clone itself: The junction departs from the called germline gene at one end, perhaps through a read error. The chain employs TRBV29-1 and TRBJ2-5, with TRBD1 matching over 8 bases. This CDR3 contains 13 residues. The germline V gene has CDR1 SQVTM and CDR2 ANQGSEA. The CDR3 DNA sequence: TGCAGCGTTGGCAGGGGGCTTCAAGAGGCCCAGTACTTC. Translated, it gives CSVGRGLQEAQYF.

This chain uses TRBV30 with TRBJ1-1; D is undetermined. The V gene's germline CDR1 is GTSNPN and CDR2 SVGIG (reference sequence). V gave up 0 bases and J gave up 2 bases, with 10 bases separating them. The CDR3 is 14 residues long. CDR3 coding DNA: TGTGCCTGGAGTGTACATCGGATAAACACTGAAGCTTTCTTT. Its translation: CAWSVHRINTEAFF.

V and J are TRBV7-6 and TRBJ1-3; no firm D call. There are 14 residues in the CDR3. Germline V gives CDR1 SGHVS, CDR2 FNYEAQ. The V end was cut by 1 base, the J end by 5 bases, with 9 bases between. CDR3: CASSLEGRRNTIYF. Written as DNA, the CDR3 is TGTGCCAGCAGCTTAGAGGGTCGGCGAAACACCATATATTTT.

The CDR3 sequence is CASTRSGGLNEQYF. CDR3 in DNA: TGTGCCAGCACCCGTAGCGGGGGGTTGAACGAGCAGTACTTC. V and J are TRBV6-6 and TRBJ2-7, with TRBD2 identical over 10 bases. V lost 7 bases, J lost 5 bases, and 8 bases stayed unmatched. Germline V gives CDR1 MNHNY, CDR2 SVGAGI (reference sequence). The CDR3 length is 14 residues.

The chain employs TRBV5-6 and TRBJ1-6, with a possible D match to TRBD1 (6 bases). Germline V gene sequence: CDR1 SGHDT, CDR2 YYEEEE. V was trimmed by 2 bases and J by 7 bases, leaving 19 bases between them. This CDR3 comprises 17 residues. The CDR3 here is CASSFRAGGARNSPLHF. In DNA form, the CDR3 reads TGTGCCAGCAGCTTTCGGGCCGGGGGCGCAAGGAATTCACCCCTCCACTTT.

CDR3 sequence: CASSQRDPFGGQETQYF. In nucleotides, the CDR3 is TGTGCCAGCAGCCAGAGGGACCCCTTCGGGGGGCAGGAGACCCAGTACTTC. V usage is TRBV14 and J usage is TRBJ2-5; D possibly corresponds to TRBD2 (7 bases). Germline V gene sequence: CDR1 SGHDN, CDR2 FVKESK. This CDR3 contains 17 residues. The ends were cut back, 3 bases at V and 5 bases at J, with 22 bases in the middle. Looking up the rest from reference TRBV14 and TRBJ2-5 gives the full variable domain: EAGVTQFPSHSVIEKGQTVTLRCDPISGHDNLYWYRRVMGKEIKFLLHFVKESKQDESGMPNNRFLAERTGGTYSTLKVQPAELEDSGVYFCASSQRDPFGGQETQYFGPGTRLLVL.

CDR3 DNA sequence: TGTGCCAGCGGGACGCCCGCTTACGAGCAGTACTTC. Amino acids: CASGTPAYEQYF. The rearrangement joins TRBV6-5 to TRBJ2-7; D possibly matches TRBD1 or TRBD2 (5 bases each). Per the germline V gene, CDR1 is MNHEY and CDR2 is SVGAGI. V gave up 8 bases and J gave up 4 bases, with 12 bases separating them. CDR3 length: 12 residues.

This rearrangement joins TRBV11-3 to TRBJ2-1; possibly TRBD1 for D (6 bases). Germline V gene data show CDR1 as SGHNT and CDR2 as YENEEA. This CDR3 has 15 amino acids. V was trimmed by 5 bases and J by 12 bases, leaving 23 bases between them. CDR3 bases: TGTGCCAGCAGCCCCCGTATTATCTCAGTGGGGGCGCAGTTCTTC. It codes for CASSPRIISVGAQFF. Full variable domain (rest looked up from reference TRBV11-3 and TRBJ2-1): EAGVVQSPRYKIIEKKQPVAFWCNPISGHNTLYWYLQNLGQGPELLIRYENEEAVDDSQLPKDRFSAERLKGVDSTLKIQPAELGDSAVYLCASSPRIISVGAQFFGPGTRLTVL.

The chain is built from TRBV7-8 and TRBJ2-7, with TRBD1 matching over 7 bases. The V gene's germline CDR1 is SGHVS and CDR2 FQNEAQ. This CDR3 comprises 12 residues. Trimming removed 5 bases from V and 11 bases from J; junction bases left unmatched: 9. CDR3 loop: CASSKQGIEKYF. DNA for the CDR3: TGTGCCAGCAGCAAACAGGGGATTGAGAAGTACTTC.

V is TRBV6-1 and J is TRBJ1-1; D unresolved. Between the trimmed V and J ends, which lost 8 bases and 0 bases, there was a span of 4 bases. This CDR3 is 11 amino acids long. CDR1 and CDR2 from the germline V gene are MNHNS and SASEGT. CDR3 amino acids: CASSMNTEAFF. The CDR3 DNA is TGTGCCAGCTCTATGAACACTGAAGCTTTCTTT.

This clone was observed a single time. The chain carries TRBV7-9 and TRBJ2-1; D unclear. Germline V lookup: CDR1 SEHNR, CDR2 FQNEAQ (reference sequence). V dropped 2 bases and J dropped 10 bases, with 15 bases sitting between them. The CDR3 length is 14 residues. The CDR3 DNA is TGTGCCAGCAGCTTAAGTGGGCCGGTGGGAGAGCAGTTCTTC. This codes for CASSLSGPVGEQFF. The whole variable domain, remainder taken from reference TRBV7-9 and TRBJ2-1, is DTGVSQNPRHKITKRGQNVTFRCDPISEHNRLYWYRQTLGQGPEFLTYFQNEAQLEKSRLLSDRFSAERPKGSFSTLEIQRTEQGDSAMYLCASSLSGPVGEQFFGPGTRLTVL.

The chain couples TRBV30 to TRBJ2-3, with a possible D match to TRBD1 (5 bases). Per germline, CDR1 GTSNPN and CDR2 SVGIG (reference sequence). The CDR3 is made up of 13 amino acids. V lost 5 bases, J lost 2 bases, and 11 bases lay in between. The CDR3 sequence: CAWGLGPTDTQYF. CDR3 DNA sequence: TGTGCCTGGGGTCTGGGGCCCACAGATACGCAGTATTTT.

This clone was picked up one time. The gene calls are TRBV5-1 and TRBJ2-2; D remains ambiguous. This CDR3 spans 13 amino acids. Germline lookup yields CDR1 SGHRS and CDR2 YFSETQ. Trimming removed 0 bases from V and 13 bases from J, with 13 bases in between. The CDR3 is CASSLGSRSLLFF. For the CDR3, the DNA is TGCGCCAGCAGCTTGGGGTCCCGATCCCTGCTGTTTTTT. Together with reference TRBV5-1 and TRBJ2-2, the CDR3 gives the full variable domain: KAGVTQTPRYLIKTRGQQVTLSCSPISGHRSVSWYQQTPGQGLQFLFEYFSETQRNKGNFPGRFSGRQFSNSRSEMNVSTLELGDSALYLCASSLGSRSLLFFGEGSRLTVL.